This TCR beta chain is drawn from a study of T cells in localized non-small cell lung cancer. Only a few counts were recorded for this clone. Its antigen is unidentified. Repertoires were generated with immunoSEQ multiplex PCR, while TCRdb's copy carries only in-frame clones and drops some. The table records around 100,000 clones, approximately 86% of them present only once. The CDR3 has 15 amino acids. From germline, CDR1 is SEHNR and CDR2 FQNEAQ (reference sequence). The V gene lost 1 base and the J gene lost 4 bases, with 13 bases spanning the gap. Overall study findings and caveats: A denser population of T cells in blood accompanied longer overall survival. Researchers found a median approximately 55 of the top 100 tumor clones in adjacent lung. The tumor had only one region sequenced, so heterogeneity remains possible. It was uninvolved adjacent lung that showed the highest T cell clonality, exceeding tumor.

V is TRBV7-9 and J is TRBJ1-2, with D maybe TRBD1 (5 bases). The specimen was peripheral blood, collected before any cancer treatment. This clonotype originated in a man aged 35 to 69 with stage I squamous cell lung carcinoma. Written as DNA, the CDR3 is TGTGCCAGCAGCTTAGGATCTCAGGACACCTATGGCTACACCTTC. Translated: CASSLGSQDTYGYTF.